This T cell receptor (beta chain) was retrieved from a study of PD-L1 blockade in urothelial cancer. Time point meaning: peripheral blood 6 weeks after treatment start. Diagnoses among patients were locally advanced or metastatic urothelial carcinoma. Per the germline V gene, CDR1 is SGHDN and CDR2 is FVKESK. J was trimmed by 0 bases and V by 0 bases; bases with no gene match: 10. The CDR3 is 20 residues long. Assay used: immunoSEQ multiplex PCR; TCRdb lists only in-frame clones, some missing. Among some 110,000 clones, 85% to 95% were seen once, and the ten largest hold 3% to 4.5%. The sequence was obtained from a man in his 60s with urothelial cancer. Source: PBMCs, taken around atezolizumab (anti-PD-L1) treatment. The chain couples TRBV14 to TRBJ2-1; 11 nucleotides align to TRBD2. The CDR3, as DNA: TGTGCCAGCAGCCAAGAAAGTATAGCGGGGGGGCCCAGCTCCTACAATGAGCAGTTCTTC. Its translation is CASSQESIAGGPSSYNEQFF.